The T cell receptor (beta chain) under discussion was sequenced for a study of cytomegalovirus exposure and HLA in healthy donors. Whole-study results and caveats: Per published reports, the classifier diagnosed cytomegalovirus status with high specificity and sensitivity. Generally TCR sequences proved uncommon, though certain public TCRs appeared in numerous donors. Some TCR beta chains (164 of them) were listed as cytomegalovirus-associated. One later analysis, an examination of the roughly 130 validation repertoires, found that first-cohort TCR clusters tended to co-occur in them.

Assay used: immunoSEQ multiplex PCR; TCRdb lists only in-frame clones, some missing. The table has over 150,000 clones, 80% to 90% seen once. The CDR3 has 14 amino acids. Germline values: CDR1 MNHEY, CDR2 SVGAGI. The V segment lost 6 bases and the J segment 8 bases; nucleotides outside the gene matches: 9. To note about this clone: Its antigen remains unknown.

V usage is TRBV6-5 and J usage is TRBJ2-1; 8 nucleotides match TRBD1. This TCR derives from a man between 18 and 35 years old in good health and CMV-seropositive. The sample taken for sequencing was PBMCs. CDR3 loop: CASSPRGRKDEQFF. CDR3 bases: TGTGCCAGCAGCCCCAGGGGGCGTAAGGATGAGCAGTTCTTC.